Listed below are T cell receptor beta chains from one sample, sequenced in a study of cytomegalovirus exposure and HLA in healthy donors. Produced via immunoSEQ multiplex PCR; TCRdb's table is partial and in-frame only. The table has some 190,000 clones, roughly 86% seen once. The sample consisted of PBMCs. Receptors originate from a man aged 25-45 years in good health and CMV-seropositive. Each CDR3 is given with its conserved first and last residue. Each record gives: clone size, D gene, CDR3 length, J gene, V gene, CDR3 protein, CDR3 DNA. D genes are given only for firm matches. Some rows have no size entry. The others give once, few or many, or a class for an expanded clone.

size: -; D: TRBD2; length: 16; J: TRBJ2-3; V: TRBV7-3; CDR3: CASSFGLAGGPDTQYF; DNA: TGTGCCAGCAGTTTTGGACTAGCGGGGGGTCCAGATACGCAGTATTTT
size: -; D: TRBD1; length: 14; J: TRBJ1-2; V: TRBV19; CDR3: CASSLMTGNYGYTF; DNA: TGTGCCAGTAGTCTCATGACAGGGAACTATGGCTACACCTTC
size: -; D: -; length: 13; J: TRBJ1-6; V: TRBV7-3; CDR3: CASSLEPDSPLHF; DNA: TGTGCCAGCAGCTTAGAGCCGGATTCACCCCTCCACTTT
size: -; D: -; length: 14; J: TRBJ2-1; V: TRBV4-1; CDR3: CASSQALWTNEQFF; DNA: TGCGCCAGCAGCCAAGCTTTGTGGACAAATGAGCAGTTCTTC
size: few; D: -; length: 15; J: TRBJ1-1; V: TRBV14; CDR3: CASSQESALGTEAFF; DNA: TGTGCCAGCAGCCAAGAGTCGGCACTTGGGACTGAAGCTTTCTTT
size: -; D: -; length: 14; J: TRBJ2-7; V: TRBV28; CDR3: CASTGAGGLYEQYF; DNA: TGTGCCAGCACCGGGGCAGGGGGGCTCTACGAGCAGTACTTC
size: -; D: TRBD1; length: 16; J: TRBJ2-7; V: TRBV27; CDR3: CASSLSPAGQAYEQYF; DNA: TGTGCCAGCAGTTTATCCCCCGCGGGACAGGCCTACGAGCAGTACTTC
size: -; D: -; length: 14; J: TRBJ2-2; V: TRBV7-2; CDR3: CASRRGRNTGELFF; DNA: TGTGCCAGCCGGCGGGGTAGAAACACCGGGGAGCTGTTTTTT
size: -; D: -; length: 15; J: TRBJ2-1; V: TRBV7-9; CDR3: CASSLYSGGVNEQFF; DNA: TGTGCCAGCAGCTTATATTCTGGGGGCGTGAATGAGCAGTTCTTC
size: -; D: -; length: 13; J: TRBJ1-2; V: TRBV27; CDR3: CASSLKTGFGYTF; DNA: TGTGCCAGCAGTTTAAAGACAGGTTTCGGCTACACCTTC
size: once; D: -; length: 15; J: TRBJ1-3; V: TRBV9; CDR3: CASSVRGRGGNTIYF; DNA: TGTGCCAGCAGCGTACGTGGCAGGGGCGGGAACACCATATATTTT